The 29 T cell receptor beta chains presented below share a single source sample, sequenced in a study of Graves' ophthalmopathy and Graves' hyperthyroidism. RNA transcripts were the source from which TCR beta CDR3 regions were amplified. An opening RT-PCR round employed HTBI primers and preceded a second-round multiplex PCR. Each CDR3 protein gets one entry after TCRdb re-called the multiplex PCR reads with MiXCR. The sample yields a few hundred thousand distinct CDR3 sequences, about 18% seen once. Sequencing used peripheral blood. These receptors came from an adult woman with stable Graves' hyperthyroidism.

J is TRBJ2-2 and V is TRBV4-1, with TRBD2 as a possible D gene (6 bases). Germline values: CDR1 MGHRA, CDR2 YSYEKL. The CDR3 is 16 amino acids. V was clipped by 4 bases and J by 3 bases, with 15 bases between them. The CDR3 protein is CASSPRGRMDTGELFF. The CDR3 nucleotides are TGCGCCAGCAGCCCCCGGGGGAGAATGGACACCGGGGAGCTGTTTTTT.

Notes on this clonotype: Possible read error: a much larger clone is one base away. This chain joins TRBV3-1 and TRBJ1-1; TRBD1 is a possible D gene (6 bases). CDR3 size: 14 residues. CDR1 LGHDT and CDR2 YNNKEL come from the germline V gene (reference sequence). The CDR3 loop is CASSQEQGTTEAVF. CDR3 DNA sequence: TGTGCCAGCAGCCAGGAACAGGGTACCACTGAAGCTGTCTTT.

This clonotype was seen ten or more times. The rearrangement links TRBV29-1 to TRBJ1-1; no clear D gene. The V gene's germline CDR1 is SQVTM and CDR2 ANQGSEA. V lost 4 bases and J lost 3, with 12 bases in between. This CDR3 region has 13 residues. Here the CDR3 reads CSVGHTWDTEAFF. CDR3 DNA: TGCAGCGTTGGACACACATGGGACACTGAAGCTTTCTTT.

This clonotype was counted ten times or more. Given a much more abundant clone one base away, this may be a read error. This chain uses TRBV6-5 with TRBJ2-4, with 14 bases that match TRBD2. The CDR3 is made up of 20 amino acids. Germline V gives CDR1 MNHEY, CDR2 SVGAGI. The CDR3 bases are TGTGCCGGCAGTTACGCCTCCGGGACTAGCGGGAGTGGGGCCAAAAACATTCAGTACTTC. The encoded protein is CAGSYASGTSGSGAKNIQYF.

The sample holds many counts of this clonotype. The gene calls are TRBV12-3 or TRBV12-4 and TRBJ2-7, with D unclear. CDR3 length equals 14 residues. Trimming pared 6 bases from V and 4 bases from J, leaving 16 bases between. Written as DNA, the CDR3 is TGTGCCAGCAGCCCTGCCTTAACAGCGTACGAGCAGTACTTC. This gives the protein CASSPALTAYEQYF.

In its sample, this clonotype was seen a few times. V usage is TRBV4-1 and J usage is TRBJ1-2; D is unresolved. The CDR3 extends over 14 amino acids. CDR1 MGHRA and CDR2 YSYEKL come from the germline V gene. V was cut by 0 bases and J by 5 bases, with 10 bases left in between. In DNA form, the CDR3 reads TGCGCCAGCAGCCAAGAGGGGTTAGGGTATGGCTACACCTTC. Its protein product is CASSQEGLGYGYTF.

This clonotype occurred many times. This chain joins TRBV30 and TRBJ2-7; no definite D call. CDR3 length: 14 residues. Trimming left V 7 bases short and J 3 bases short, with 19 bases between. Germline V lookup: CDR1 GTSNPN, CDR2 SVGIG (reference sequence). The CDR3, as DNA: TGTGCCTCTTCGACTGGGGTTCACTACTACGAGCAGTACTTC. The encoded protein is CASSTGVHYYEQYF.

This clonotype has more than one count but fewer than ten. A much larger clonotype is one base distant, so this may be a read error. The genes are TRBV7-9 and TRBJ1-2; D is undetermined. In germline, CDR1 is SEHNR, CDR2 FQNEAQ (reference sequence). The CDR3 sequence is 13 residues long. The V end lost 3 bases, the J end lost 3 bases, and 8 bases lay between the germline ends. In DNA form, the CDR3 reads TGTGCCAGCAGCTTTCTAGCTGACTATGGCTACACCTTC. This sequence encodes CASSFLADYGYTF.

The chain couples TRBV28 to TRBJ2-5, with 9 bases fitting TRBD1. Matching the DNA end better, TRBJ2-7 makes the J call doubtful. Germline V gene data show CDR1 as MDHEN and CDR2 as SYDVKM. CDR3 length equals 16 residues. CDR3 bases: TGTGCCAGCAGAAGACTATGGACAGGGGAAATCTACGAGCAGTACTTC. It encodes CASRRLWTGEIYEQYF.

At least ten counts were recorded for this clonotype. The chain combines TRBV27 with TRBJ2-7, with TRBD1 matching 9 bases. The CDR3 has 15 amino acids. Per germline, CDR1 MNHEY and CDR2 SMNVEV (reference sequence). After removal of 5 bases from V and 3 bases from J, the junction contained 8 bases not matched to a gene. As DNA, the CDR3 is TGTGCCAGCAGTCGTCCCGGGACAGGGTACTACGAGCAGTACTTC. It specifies CASSRPGTGYYEQYF.

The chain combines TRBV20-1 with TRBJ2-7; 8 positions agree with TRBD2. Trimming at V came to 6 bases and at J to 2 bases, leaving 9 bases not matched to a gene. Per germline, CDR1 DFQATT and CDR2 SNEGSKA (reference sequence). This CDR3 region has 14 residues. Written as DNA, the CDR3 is TGCAGTGCCCGATCGTGGACTAGCCCCTACGAGCAGTACTTC. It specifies CSARSWTSPYEQYF.

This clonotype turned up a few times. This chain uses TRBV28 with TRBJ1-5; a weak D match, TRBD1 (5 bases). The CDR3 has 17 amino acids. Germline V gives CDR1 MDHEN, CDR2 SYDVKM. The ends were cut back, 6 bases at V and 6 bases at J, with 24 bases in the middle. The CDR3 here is CASSPSNWGRLPQPQHF. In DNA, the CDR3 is TGTGCCAGCAGCCCATCAAACTGGGGCAGGCTGCCTCAGCCCCAGCATTTT. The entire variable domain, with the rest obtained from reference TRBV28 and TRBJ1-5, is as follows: DVKVTQSSRYLVKRTGEKVFLECVQDMDHENMFWYRQDPGLGLRLIYFSYDVKMKEKGDIPEGYSVSREKKERFSLILESASTNQTSMYLCASSPSNWGRLPQPQHFGDGTRLSIL.

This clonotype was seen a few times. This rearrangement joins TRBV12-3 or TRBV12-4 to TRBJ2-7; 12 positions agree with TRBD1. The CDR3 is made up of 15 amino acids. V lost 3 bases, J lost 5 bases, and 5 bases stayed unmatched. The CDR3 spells CASSFGTGGYNEQYF. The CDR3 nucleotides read TGTGCCAGCAGTTTCGGGACAGGGGGCTACAACGAGCAGTACTTC.

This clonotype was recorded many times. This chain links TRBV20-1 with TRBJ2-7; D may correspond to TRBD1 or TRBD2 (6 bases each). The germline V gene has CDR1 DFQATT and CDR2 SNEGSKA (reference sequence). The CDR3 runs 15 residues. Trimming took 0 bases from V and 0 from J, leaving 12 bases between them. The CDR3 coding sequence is TGCAGTGCTAGAGATATAGGGGGGACCTCCTACGAGCAGTACTTC. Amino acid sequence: CSARDIGGTSYEQYF.

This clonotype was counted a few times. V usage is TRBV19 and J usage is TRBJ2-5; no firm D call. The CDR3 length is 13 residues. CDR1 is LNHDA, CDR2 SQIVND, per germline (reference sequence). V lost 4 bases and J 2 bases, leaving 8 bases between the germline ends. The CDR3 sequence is CASSRSLQETQYF. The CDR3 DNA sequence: TGTGCCAGTAGTAGGTCCCTGCAAGAGACCCAGTACTTC.

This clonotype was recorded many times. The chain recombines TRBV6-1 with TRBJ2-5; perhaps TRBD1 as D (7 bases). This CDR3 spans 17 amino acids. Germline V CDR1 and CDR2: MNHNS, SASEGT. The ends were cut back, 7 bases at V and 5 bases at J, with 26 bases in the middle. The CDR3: CASNRSTRQGGGETQYF. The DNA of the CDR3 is TGTGCCAGCAACCGATCTACAAGACAGGGTGGGGGGGAGACCCAGTACTTC.

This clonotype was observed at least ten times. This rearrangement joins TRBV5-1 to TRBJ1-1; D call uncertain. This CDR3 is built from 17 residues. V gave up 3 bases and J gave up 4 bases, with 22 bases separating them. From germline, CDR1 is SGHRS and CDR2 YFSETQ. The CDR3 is CASSYRTGITGSTEAFF. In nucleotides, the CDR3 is TGCGCCAGCAGCTACCGGACCGGGATCACTGGATCCACTGAAGCTTTCTTT.

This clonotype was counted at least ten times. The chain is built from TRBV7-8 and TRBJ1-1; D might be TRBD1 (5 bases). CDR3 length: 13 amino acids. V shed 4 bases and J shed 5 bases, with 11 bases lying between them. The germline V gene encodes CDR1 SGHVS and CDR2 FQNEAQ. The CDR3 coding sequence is TGTGCCAGCAGCTCGGGACCTGGGACTGAAGCTTTCTTT. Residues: CASSSGPGTEAFF.

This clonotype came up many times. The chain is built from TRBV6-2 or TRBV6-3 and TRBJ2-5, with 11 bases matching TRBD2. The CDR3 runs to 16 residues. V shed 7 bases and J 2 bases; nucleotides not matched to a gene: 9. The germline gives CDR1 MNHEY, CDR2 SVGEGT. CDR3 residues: CASKNPRTSGQETQYF. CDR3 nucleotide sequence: TGTGCCAGCAAAAATCCACGGACTAGCGGGCAAGAGACCCAGTACTTC.

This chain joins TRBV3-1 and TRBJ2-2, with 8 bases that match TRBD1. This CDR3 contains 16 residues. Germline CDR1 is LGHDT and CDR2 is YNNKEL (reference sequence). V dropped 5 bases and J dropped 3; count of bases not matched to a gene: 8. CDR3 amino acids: CASSARQGRDTGELFF. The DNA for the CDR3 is TGTGCCAGCAGCGCTCGACAGGGGCGGGACACCGGGGAGCTGTTTTTT.

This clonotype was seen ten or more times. The CDR3: CASSMAGSLGSTEAFF. The CDR3 coding sequence is TGTGCCAGTAGTATGGCAGGGAGTCTGGGATCGACTGAAGCTTTCTTT. V gene TRBV19 combines with J gene TRBJ1-1, with a weak D call TRBD1 (5 bases). The CDR3 totals 16 residues. Germline assignment: CDR1 LNHDA and CDR2 SQIVND (reference sequence). V was trimmed by 3 bases and J by 5 bases, leaving 19 bases between them.

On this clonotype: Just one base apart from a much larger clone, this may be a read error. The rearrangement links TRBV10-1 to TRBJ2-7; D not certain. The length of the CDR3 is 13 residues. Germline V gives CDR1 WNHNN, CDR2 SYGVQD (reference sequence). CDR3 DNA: TGCGCCAGCAGTGAGACCATCCAGTACGAGCTGTACTTC. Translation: CASSETIQYELYF.

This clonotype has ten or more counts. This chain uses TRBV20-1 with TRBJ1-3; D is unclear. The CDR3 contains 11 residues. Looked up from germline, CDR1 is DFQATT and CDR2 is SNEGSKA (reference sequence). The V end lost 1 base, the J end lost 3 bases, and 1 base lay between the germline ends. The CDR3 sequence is CSARGGNTIYF. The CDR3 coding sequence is TGCAGTGCTAGAGGTGGAAACACCATATATTTT.

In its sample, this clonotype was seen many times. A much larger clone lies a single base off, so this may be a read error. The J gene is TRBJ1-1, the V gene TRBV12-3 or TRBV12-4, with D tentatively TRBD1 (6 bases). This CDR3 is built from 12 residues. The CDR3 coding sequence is TGTACCAGCAGTTTGAGGGGGTCCCAAGCTTTCTTT. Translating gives CTSSLRGSQAFF.

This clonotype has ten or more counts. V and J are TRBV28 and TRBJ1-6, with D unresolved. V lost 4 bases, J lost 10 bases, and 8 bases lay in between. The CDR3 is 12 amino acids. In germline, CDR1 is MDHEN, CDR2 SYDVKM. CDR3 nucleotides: TGTGCCAGCAGTTCAAATCTCTCACCCCTCCACTTT. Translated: CASSSNLSPLHF.

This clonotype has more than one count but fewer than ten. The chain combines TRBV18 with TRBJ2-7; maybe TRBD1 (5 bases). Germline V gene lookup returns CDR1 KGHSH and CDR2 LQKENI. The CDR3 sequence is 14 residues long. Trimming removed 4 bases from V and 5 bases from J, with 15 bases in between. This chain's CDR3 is CASSLSMGRDEQYF. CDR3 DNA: TGTGCCAGCTCACTATCTATGGGGCGCGACGAGCAGTACTTC.

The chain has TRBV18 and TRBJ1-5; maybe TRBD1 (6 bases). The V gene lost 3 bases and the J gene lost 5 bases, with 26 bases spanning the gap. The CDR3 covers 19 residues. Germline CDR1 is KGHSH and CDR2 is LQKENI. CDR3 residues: CASSPPDSTRNLADQPQHF. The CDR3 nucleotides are TGTGCCAGCTCACCTCCGGACAGTACCCGAAACCTAGCCGATCAGCCCCAGCATTTT.

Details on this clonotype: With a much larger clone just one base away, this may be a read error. The CDR3 sequence: CSGARTQDTQYF. CDR3 bases: TGCAGCGGAGCACGGACCCAAGATACCCAGTACTTC. This rearrangement joins TRBV29-1 to TRBJ2-5; D unclear. Germline loops: CDR1 SQVTM, CDR2 ANQGSEA. The CDR3 totals 12 residues.

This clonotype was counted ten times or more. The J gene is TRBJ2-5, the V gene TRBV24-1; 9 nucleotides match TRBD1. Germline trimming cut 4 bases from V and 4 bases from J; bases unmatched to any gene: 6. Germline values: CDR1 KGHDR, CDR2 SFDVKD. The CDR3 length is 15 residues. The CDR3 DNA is TGTGCCACCAGTGACCAGACAGGGGGGTCAGAGACCCAGTACTTC. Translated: CATSDQTGGSETQYF.